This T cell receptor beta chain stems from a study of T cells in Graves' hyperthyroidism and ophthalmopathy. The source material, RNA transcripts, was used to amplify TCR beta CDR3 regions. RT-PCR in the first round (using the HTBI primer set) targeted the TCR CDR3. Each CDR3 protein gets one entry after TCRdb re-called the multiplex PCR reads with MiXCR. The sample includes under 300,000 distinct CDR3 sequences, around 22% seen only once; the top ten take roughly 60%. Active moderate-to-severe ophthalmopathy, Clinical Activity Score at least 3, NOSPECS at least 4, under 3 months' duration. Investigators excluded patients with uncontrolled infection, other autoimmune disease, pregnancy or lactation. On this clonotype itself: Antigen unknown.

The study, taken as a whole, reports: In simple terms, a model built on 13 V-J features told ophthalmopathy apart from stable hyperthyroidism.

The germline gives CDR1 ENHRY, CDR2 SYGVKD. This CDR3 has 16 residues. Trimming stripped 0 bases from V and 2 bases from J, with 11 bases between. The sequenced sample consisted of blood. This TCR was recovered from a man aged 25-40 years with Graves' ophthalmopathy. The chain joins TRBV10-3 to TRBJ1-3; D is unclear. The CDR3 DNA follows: TGTGCCATCAGTGAGTCAGGACCGACGGCTGGAAACACCATATATTTT. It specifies CAISESGPTAGNTIYF.